This is a list of T cell receptor beta chains from one sample in a study of blood T cell repertoires in COVID-19. Using immunoSEQ multiplex PCR, the repertoire was profiled, and TCRdb retains in-frame clones only, with some absent. The sample lists about 180,000 clones, 75% to 90% occurring once. Input material: peripheral blood. The receptors stem from a man aged 55 to 69 with acute or convalescent COVID-19. Each CDR3 is given with its conserved first and last residue. D genes are given only for firm matches. Rows give clone size only sometimes, using once, few, many, or a class for an expanded clone.

clone size: NA
V gene: TRBV5-1
CDR3 length: 15
D gene: NA
J gene: TRBJ1-1
CDR3 DNA: TGCGCCAGCAGCTTGGTAGGGGCTAGAAACACTGAAGCTTTCTTT
CDR3 protein: CASSLVGARNTEAFF

clone size: NA
V gene: TRBV7-3
CDR3 length: 15
D gene: NA
J gene: TRBJ2-1
CDR3 DNA: TGTGCCAGCAGCTTAGAAGCGTCCAAACAAGTGGAGCAGTTCTTC
CDR3 protein: CASSLEASKQVEQFF

clone size: NA
V gene: TRBV9
CDR3 length: 16
D gene: NA
J gene: TRBJ2-1
CDR3 DNA: TGTGCCAGCAGCGTCGGGGCGGGGAGACTCTACAATGAGCAGTTCTTC
CDR3 protein: CASSVGAGRLYNEQFF

clone size: NA
V gene: TRBV7-9
CDR3 length: 15
D gene: TRBD2
J gene: TRBJ2-3
CDR3 DNA: TGTGCCAGCAGCTCGTTAGCGGGCCCCACAGATACGCAGTATTTT
CDR3 protein: CASSSLAGPTDTQYF

clone size: once
V gene: TRBV7-9
CDR3 length: 13
D gene: NA
J gene: TRBJ2-7
CDR3 DNA: TGTGCCAGCACCTCGTCGAGCTCCTACGAGCAGTACTTC
CDR3 protein: CASTSSSSYEQYF

clone size: once
V gene: TRBV24-1
CDR3 length: 16
D gene: TRBD2
J gene: TRBJ2-3
CDR3 DNA: TGTGCCACCAGCCTAGCGGGAGAGGGGAGCACAGATACGCAGTATTTT
CDR3 protein: CATSLAGEGSTDTQYF

clone size: NA
V gene: TRBV11-2
CDR3 length: 16
D gene: NA
J gene: TRBJ2-2
CDR3 DNA: TGTGCCAGCAGCTTAGTGCGGACATACCCCACCGGGGAGCTGTTTTTT
CDR3 protein: CASSLVRTYPTGELFF

clone size: NA
V gene: TRBV6-5
CDR3 length: 13
D gene: NA
J gene: TRBJ1-2
CDR3 DNA: TGTGCCAGCAGTTACGGCGGGGTGGTTGGCTACACCTTC
CDR3 protein: CASSYGGVVGYTF

clone size: NA
V gene: TRBV5-5
CDR3 length: 15
D gene: TRBD2
J gene: TRBJ2-1
CDR3 DNA: TGTGCCAGCAGCTTGCTAGCGGGGCAGGTCGATGAGCAGTTCTTC
CDR3 protein: CASSLLAGQVDEQFF

clone size: NA
V gene: TRBV27
CDR3 length: 12
D gene: NA
J gene: TRBJ2-2
CDR3 DNA: TGTGCCAGCAGTTTTGTCTTGGGGGAGCTGTTTTTT
CDR3 protein: CASSFVLGELFF

clone size: NA
V gene: TRBV4-2
CDR3 length: 16
D gene: TRBD2
J gene: TRBJ2-1
CDR3 DNA: TGTGCCAGCAGCCAACTCGGACTAGCGGCCCCCGAGGAGCAGTTCTTC
CDR3 protein: CASSQLGLAAPEEQFF

clone size: NA
V gene: TRBV4-1
CDR3 length: 17
D gene: NA
J gene: TRBJ2-3
CDR3 DNA: TGCGCCAGCAGCCTCCCTGTTATGGTCAGGTTCACAGATACGCAGTATTTT
CDR3 protein: CASSLPVMVRFTDTQYF

clone size: NA
V gene: TRBV7-2
CDR3 length: 13
D gene: NA
J gene: TRBJ2-1
CDR3 DNA: TGTGCCAGCAGCTGGGGAGGTGAGGGCCCAAAGTTCTTC
CDR3 protein: CASSWGGEGPKFF

clone size: NA
V gene: TRBV6-2/TRBV6-3
CDR3 length: 14
D gene: TRBD1
J gene: TRBJ2-5
CDR3 DNA: TGTGCCAGCAGTCGCGGACAGGGGGCTGCGGACCAGTACTTC
CDR3 protein: CASSRGQGAADQYF

clone size: NA
V gene: TRBV27
CDR3 length: 17
D gene: TRBD2
J gene: TRBJ2-7
CDR3 DNA: TGTGCCAGCAGCCCCCGACTAGCGGGAATGGGTCGGTACGAGCAGTACTTC
CDR3 protein: CASSPRLAGMGRYEQYF

clone size: once
V gene: TRBV11-2
CDR3 length: 12
D gene: NA
J gene: TRBJ2-1
CDR3 DNA: TGTGCCAGCAGCTTACCCGGTAATGAGCAGTTCTTC
CDR3 protein: CASSLPGNEQFF

clone size: NA
V gene: TRBV9
CDR3 length: 16
D gene: TRBD2
J gene: TRBJ2-2
CDR3 DNA: TGTGCCAGCAGCGTAGGTTTTAGCGGGAGCCCCGGGGAGCTGTTTTTT
CDR3 protein: CASSVGFSGSPGELFF

clone size: few
V gene: TRBV15
CDR3 length: 16
D gene: NA
J gene: TRBJ2-2
CDR3 DNA: TGTGCCACCAGCAGAGATCGGGGGAGGAACACCGGGGAGCTGTTTTTT
CDR3 protein: CATSRDRGRNTGELFF

clone size: NA
V gene: TRBV19
CDR3 length: 15
D gene: TRBD1
J gene: TRBJ2-7
CDR3 DNA: TGTGCCAGTAGTTCTCCGACAGGGGGCTCCTACGAGCAGTACTTC
CDR3 protein: CASSSPTGGSYEQYF

clone size: few
V gene: TRBV11-2
CDR3 length: 15
D gene: TRBD2
J gene: TRBJ2-5
CDR3 DNA: TGTGCCAGCAGCTTAGTGCTAGCGGGAGTGGAGACCCAGTACTTC
CDR3 protein: CASSLVLAGVETQYF

clone size: NA
V gene: TRBV11-2
CDR3 length: 12
D gene: NA
J gene: TRBJ2-1
CDR3 DNA: TGTGCCAGCAGCTTAGATCATAATGAGCAGTTCTTC
CDR3 protein: CASSLDHNEQFF

clone size: NA
V gene: TRBV5-5
CDR3 length: 13
D gene: NA
J gene: TRBJ1-2
CDR3 DNA: TGTGCCAGCAGCTCGCGTGAGGCCTATGGCTACACCTTC
CDR3 protein: CASSSREAYGYTF

clone size: NA
V gene: TRBV6-5
CDR3 length: 14
D gene: NA
J gene: TRBJ1-3
CDR3 DNA: TGTGCCAGCAGGAACCAGGGATTTGGAAACACCATATATTTT
CDR3 protein: CASRNQGFGNTIYF

clone size: NA
V gene: TRBV6-5
CDR3 length: 13
D gene: NA
J gene: TRBJ1-6
CDR3 DNA: TGTGCCAGCAAGCAGGTTGATAATTCACCCCTCCACTTT
CDR3 protein: CASKQVDNSPLHF

clone size: NA
V gene: TRBV2
CDR3 length: 16
D gene: NA
J gene: TRBJ1-2
CDR3 DNA: TGTGCCAGCAGTGAACGCGCAGGCCCTGTTAAATATGGCTACACCTTC
CDR3 protein: CASSERAGPVKYGYTF

clone size: NA
V gene: TRBV21-1
CDR3 length: 16
D gene: NA
J gene: TRBJ2-5
CDR3 DNA: TGTGCCAGCAGCACATCCCGGGACAGGGGAAGAGAGACCCAGTACTTC
CDR3 protein: CASSTSRDRGRETQYF

clone size: once
V gene: TRBV3-1/TRBV3-2
CDR3 length: 16
D gene: TRBD2
J gene: TRBJ2-3
CDR3 DNA: TGTGCCAGCAGCACCCAGGCTAGCGGGGTCACAGATACGCAGTATTTT
CDR3 protein: CASSTQASGVTDTQYF

clone size: once
V gene: TRBV10-3
CDR3 length: 11
D gene: NA
J gene: TRBJ1-2
CDR3 DNA: TGTGCCACCTCGGGGGGCGGTGGCTACACCTTC
CDR3 protein: CATSGGGGYTF

clone size: NA
V gene: TRBV28
CDR3 length: 15
D gene: NA
J gene: TRBJ1-2
CDR3 DNA: TGTGCCAGCAGTTTGTTGCGGACAGCCCCAGAGGGCTACACCTTC
CDR3 protein: CASSLLRTAPEGYTF

clone size: NA
V gene: TRBV9
CDR3 length: 15
D gene: TRBD1
J gene: TRBJ2-7
CDR3 DNA: TGTGCCAGCAGCCCAGACAGGGGCTGGTCCTACGAGCAGTACTTC
CDR3 protein: CASSPDRGWSYEQYF

clone size: NA
V gene: TRBV3-1/TRBV3-2
CDR3 length: 14
D gene: NA
J gene: TRBJ1-5
CDR3 DNA: TGTGCCAGCAGCCAAGTCGGGGGGGACCAGCCCCAGCATTTT
CDR3 protein: CASSQVGGDQPQHF

clone size: NA
V gene: TRBV7-2
CDR3 length: 17
D gene: NA
J gene: TRBJ1-4
CDR3 DNA: TGTGCCAGCAGCCGGAAAGCGGGCCTCGCAACTAATGAAAAACTGTTTTTT
CDR3 protein: CASSRKAGLATNEKLFF

clone size: NA
V gene: TRBV4-1
CDR3 length: 15
D gene: TRBD1
J gene: TRBJ2-2
CDR3 DNA: TGCGCCAGCAGCCCCCCGGACAGGGACACCGGGGAGCTGTTTTTT
CDR3 protein: CASSPPDRDTGELFF

clone size: NA
V gene: TRBV2
CDR3 length: 13
D gene: NA
J gene: TRBJ1-2
CDR3 DNA: TGTGCCAGCAGGACGGGGGGGAGCTATGGCTACACCTTC
CDR3 protein: CASRTGGSYGYTF

clone size: NA
V gene: TRBV10-3
CDR3 length: 15
D gene: NA
J gene: TRBJ1-6
CDR3 DNA: TGTGCCATCAGTGTCCAAGACGTGGGGGGTTCACCCCTCCACTTT
CDR3 protein: CAISVQDVGGSPLHF

clone size: NA
V gene: TRBV28
CDR3 length: 12
D gene: NA
J gene: TRBJ1-2
CDR3 DNA: TGTGCCAGCAGTTCAGGGGTCTATGGCTACACCTTC
CDR3 protein: CASSSGVYGYTF

clone size: NA
V gene: TRBV7-3
CDR3 length: 14
D gene: NA
J gene: TRBJ2-1
CDR3 DNA: TGTGCCAGCAGCCCCCGGGGCTCCTACAATGAGCAGTTCTTC
CDR3 protein: CASSPRGSYNEQFF

clone size: NA
V gene: TRBV7-2
CDR3 length: 13
D gene: NA
J gene: TRBJ2-7
CDR3 DNA: TGTGCCAGCAGCTCCCGCGGGGCTTACGAGCAGTACTTC
CDR3 protein: CASSSRGAYEQYF

clone size: NA
V gene: TRBV5-1
CDR3 length: 16
D gene: TRBD2
J gene: TRBJ2-1
CDR3 DNA: TGCGCCAGCAGCCCCGGGACTATTAGTTCCTACAATGAGCAGTTCTTC
CDR3 protein: CASSPGTISSYNEQFF

clone size: once
V gene: TRBV28
CDR3 length: 14
D gene: TRBD1
J gene: TRBJ2-1
CDR3 DNA: TGTGCCAGCAGCGACTCAGGGGGCGGCAATGAGCAGTTCTTC
CDR3 protein: CASSDSGGGNEQFF

clone size: few
V gene: TRBV5-1
CDR3 length: 13
D gene: TRBD1
J gene: TRBJ1-2
CDR3 DNA: TGCGCCAGCAGCATGGGACAGGGGCGAGGCTACACCTTC
CDR3 protein: CASSMGQGRGYTF

clone size: few
V gene: TRBV28
CDR3 length: 18
D gene: TRBD2
J gene: TRBJ2-5
CDR3 DNA: TGTGCCAGCAGTCCGGGGCTAGCGGGAGGTTCGTGGCAAGAGACCCAGTACTTC
CDR3 protein: CASSPGLAGGSWQETQYF

clone size: NA
V gene: TRBV3-1/TRBV3-2
CDR3 length: 16
D gene: NA
J gene: TRBJ2-2
CDR3 DNA: TGTGCCAGCAGCCGAACTGTCGTCGCGAACACCGGGGAGCTGTTTTTT
CDR3 protein: CASSRTVVANTGELFF

clone size: NA
V gene: TRBV7-9
CDR3 length: 14
D gene: TRBD1
J gene: TRBJ2-3
CDR3 DNA: TGTGCCAGCAGCTTTGACAGGGTTGCAGATACGCAGTATTTT
CDR3 protein: CASSFDRVADTQYF

clone size: NA
V gene: TRBV5-5
CDR3 length: 15
D gene: TRBD1
J gene: TRBJ2-7
CDR3 DNA: TGTGCCAGCAGCCCCGTGGGACAGGGGTACGGGGAGCAGTACTTC
CDR3 protein: CASSPVGQGYGEQYF

clone size: once
V gene: TRBV7-9
CDR3 length: 15
D gene: TRBD2
J gene: TRBJ2-7
CDR3 DNA: TGTGCCAGCAGCTTGCATACCGCGGGGGGCTACGAGCAGTACTTC
CDR3 protein: CASSLHTAGGYEQYF

clone size: NA
V gene: TRBV4-1
CDR3 length: 16
D gene: NA
J gene: TRBJ2-2
CDR3 DNA: TGCGCCAGCAGCCAGGAAATAGCGGCCGTGACCGGGGAGCTGTTTTTT
CDR3 protein: CASSQEIAAVTGELFF

clone size: NA
V gene: TRBV5-4
CDR3 length: 16
D gene: TRBD1
J gene: TRBJ2-1
CDR3 DNA: TGTGCCAGCAGCGGAGGGGACAGGCGTTCCTACAATGAGCAGTTCTTC
CDR3 protein: CASSGGDRRSYNEQFF

clone size: NA
V gene: TRBV10-3
CDR3 length: 14
D gene: TRBD2
J gene: TRBJ2-2
CDR3 DNA: TGTGCCATCAGTGGGACTAGCGCTACCGGGGAGCTGTTTTTT
CDR3 protein: CAISGTSATGELFF

clone size: NA
V gene: TRBV3-1/TRBV3-2
CDR3 length: 15
D gene: TRBD2
J gene: TRBJ2-7
CDR3 DNA: TGTGCCAGCAGACCGCTAGCGGGAGGTTCCTACGAGCAGTACTTC
CDR3 protein: CASRPLAGGSYEQYF

clone size: NA
V gene: TRBV6-5
CDR3 length: 11
D gene: NA
J gene: TRBJ2-1
CDR3 DNA: TGTGCCAGCAGTTACCAGGACAATCAGTTCTTC
CDR3 protein: CASSYQDNQFF

clone size: NA
V gene: TRBV21-1
CDR3 length: 14
D gene: NA
J gene: TRBJ2-5
CDR3 DNA: TGTGCCAGCAGCATTGGGACAGGAGAAGAGACCCAGTACTTC
CDR3 protein: CASSIGTGEETQYF

clone size: NA
V gene: TRBV5-6
CDR3 length: 16
D gene: TRBD2
J gene: TRBJ2-3
CDR3 DNA: TGTGCCAGCAGCCCTGGGGGACTAGCGGACACAGATACGCAGTATTTT
CDR3 protein: CASSPGGLADTDTQYF

clone size: NA
V gene: TRBV28
CDR3 length: 16
D gene: TRBD2
J gene: TRBJ2-1
CDR3 DNA: TGTGCCAGCAGTTCCCCAGCTAGCGGGCGGCAGAATGAGCAGTTCTTC
CDR3 protein: CASSSPASGRQNEQFF